The TCR beta chain under discussion was sequenced for a study of cytomegalovirus exposure and HLA in healthy donors. Primers for the PCR totalled 60 Vbeta and 13 Jbeta. Assay used: immunoSEQ multiplex PCR; TCRdb lists only in-frame clones, some missing. The sample yields some 42,000 clones, about 50% seen once. Germline-derived CDR1 and CDR2 are SGHAT and FQDESV (reference sequence). The CDR3 is made up of 15 amino acids. V was trimmed by 3 bases and J by 0 bases, leaving 9 bases between them. The sequence came from a human donor in good health. V gene TRBV11-1 combines with J gene TRBJ2-1; no clear D. Sequencing was performed on PBMCs. The CDR3 DNA reads TGTGCCAGCAGCTTGAGAGGAAGCTCCTACAATGAGCAGTTCTTC. Protein: CASSLRGSSYNEQFF.